The 27 T cell receptor beta chains in this list originate from one sample, sequenced in a study of response to subunit inactivated influenza vaccine. MiXCR, applied by TCRdb to the RT-PCR reads, yields one record per CDR3 protein. The profile shows fewer than 600,000 distinct CDR3 sequences, approximately 7.8% of them singletons. The specimen was PBMCs from blood, collected roughly 24 months after vaccination. The receptors originated from a man in his fifties or sixties who received an inactivated influenza vaccine.

V is TRBV10-1 and J is TRBJ2-5; 8 bases match TRBD1. Germline trimming cut 6 bases from V and 5 bases from J; bases unmatched to any gene: 17. Germline lookup yields CDR1 WNHNN and CDR2 SYGVQD (reference sequence). This CDR3 has 17 residues. The CDR3 DNA follows: TGCGCCAGCAGCGAGAAGACCCGGGACAGGTTTATGGAGACCCAGTACTTC. Amino acids: CASSEKTRDRFMETQYF.

Many counts were recorded for this clonotype. The V gene is TRBV6-2 or TRBV6-3, the J gene TRBJ1-5, with 9 bases matching TRBD1. Germline V gene lookup returns CDR1 MNHEY and CDR2 SVGEGT. With V trimmed by 6 bases and J by 4 bases, 7 bases remained unmatched. The CDR3 consists of 15 residues. CDR3 in amino acids: CASSPWDRVNQPQHF. DNA of the CDR3: TGTGCCAGCAGCCCGTGGGACAGGGTAAATCAGCCCCAGCATTTT.

This clonotype came up a few times. The CDR3 spells CASSPFSLAGGPNNEQFF. CDR3 in DNA: TGTGCCAGCAGTCCGTTTTCACTAGCGGGGGGGCCAAACAATGAGCAGTTCTTC. The V and J genes are TRBV28 and TRBJ2-1, with 13 nucleotides matching TRBD2. The germline CDR1 and CDR2 sequences are MDHEN and SYDVKM. After removal of 5 bases from V and 5 bases from J, the junction contained 12 bases not matched to a gene. The CDR3 has 18 residues.

This clonotype was counted many times. The chain joins TRBV12-3 or TRBV12-4 to TRBJ1-1, with 10 bases that match TRBD1. Trimming at V came to 6 bases and at J to 6 bases, leaving 7 bases not matched to a gene. This CDR3 has 14 residues. CDR3 amino acids: CASRVGQGVPEAFF. Here the CDR3 DNA reads TGTGCCAGCAGGGTCGGACAGGGGGTCCCTGAAGCTTTCTTT.

The rearrangement joins TRBV12-3 or TRBV12-4 to TRBJ2-1; perhaps TRBD1 as D (6 bases). V lost 5 bases to trimming and J lost 4 bases, with 12 bases between them. The CDR3 spans 14 residues. CDR3 amino acids: CASSPDSIYNEQFF. CDR3 nucleotide sequence: TGTGCCAGCAGTCCGGACAGCATTTACAATGAGCAGTTCTTC.

CDR3 sequence: CASTDSGGHTDTQYF. Written as DNA, the CDR3 is TGTGCCAGTACCGATAGCGGGGGCCACACAGATACGCAGTATTTT. This chain joins TRBV19 and TRBJ2-3; 9 nucleotides align to TRBD2. Trimming at V came to 7 bases and at J to 2 bases, leaving 7 bases not matched to a gene. The CDR3 consists of 15 residues. From germline, CDR1 is LNHDA and CDR2 SQIVND (reference sequence).

The chain employs TRBV21-1 and TRBJ2-7; no check of the table's D call, TRBD1, against the DNA was made. TRBV21-1 has pseudogene status. This CDR3 comprises 14 residues. Here the CDR3 DNA reads TGTGCCAGCAGCACACGGGACAGGCCCTACGAGCAGTACTTC. This gives the protein CASSTRDRPYEQYF.

A word on this clonotype: A much larger clonotype is one base distant, so this may be a read error. The chain combines TRBV9 with TRBJ1-2; a weak D match, TRBD1 (5 bases). Germline assignment: CDR1 SGDLS and CDR2 YYNGEE. CDR3 size: 11 residues. CDR3 nucleotides: TGTTCCAGCAGCGTACAGGAAGGCTACACCTTC. The encoded protein is CSSSVQEGYTF.

This clonotype was detected only a few times. This chain links TRBV7-9 with TRBJ2-7, with 14 nucleotides matching TRBD2. This CDR3 comprises 16 residues. J lost 3 bases, V lost 5 bases, and 6 bases had no gene match. The germline CDR1 and CDR2 sequences are SEHNR and FQNEAQ (reference sequence). For the CDR3, the DNA is TGTGCCAGCAGCGAACTGGGGACTAGCGGGAGCTACGAGCAGTACTTC. It yields the protein CASSELGTSGSYEQYF.

This clonotype was seen more than once but under ten times. The chain is built from TRBV30 and TRBJ2-1; 9 bases line up with TRBD2. The CDR3 extends over 13 amino acids. From germline, CDR1 is GTSNPN and CDR2 SVGIG (reference sequence). V lost 8 bases, J lost 5 bases, and 7 bases stayed unmatched. The CDR3, as DNA: TGTGCCCTTAGCGGGAGATCCAACAATGAGCAGTTCTTC. The encoded protein is CALSGRSNNEQFF.

V is TRBV6-2 or TRBV6-3 and J is TRBJ1-1; D remains unclear. CDR1 and CDR2 (germline): MNHEY, SVGEGT. V lost 1 base and J lost 8, with 8 bases in between. The CDR3 is 12 residues long. This chain's CDR3 is CASSYWKQEAFF. Written as DNA, the CDR3 is TGTGCCAGCAGTTACTGGAAACAGGAAGCTTTCTTT.

This clonotype came up a few times. The chain carries TRBV20-1 and TRBJ2-5; 8 bases match TRBD1. This CDR3 is built from 15 residues. Germline CDR1 is DFQATT and CDR2 is SNEGSKA (reference sequence). V shed 3 bases and J 4 bases; nucleotides not matched to a gene: 10. This CDR3 reads CSASRQGRFGETQYF. CDR3 bases: TGCAGTGCTAGTAGACAGGGGCGGTTCGGAGAGACCCAGTACTTC.

The rearrangement links TRBV5-1 to TRBJ1-6; a weak D match, TRBD1 (5 bases). Trimming took off 4 bases at V and 8 bases at J, with 16 bases between the two ends. Germline CDR1 SGHRS, CDR2 YFSETQ. The CDR3 runs to 15 residues. DNA for the CDR3: TGCGCCAGCAGCCCCTGGCGGCAGGGAGATTCACCCCTCCACTTT. Amino acids: CASSPWRQGDSPLHF.

CDR3: CASSLAGQQYF. Here the CDR3 DNA reads TGTGCCAGCAGCTTAGCGGGTCAGCAGTACTTC. The chain is built from TRBV7-9 and TRBJ2-7; the D is unclear. CDR3 length equals 11 residues. Trimming took off 0 bases at V and 8 bases at J, with 5 bases between the two ends. Per the germline V gene, CDR1 is SEHNR and CDR2 is FQNEAQ (reference sequence). Using reference TRBV7-9 and TRBJ2-7 for the parts outside the CDR3, the full variable domain is DTGVSQNPRHKITKRGQNVTFRCDPISEHNRLYWYRQTLGQGPEFLTYFQNEAQLEKSRLLSDRFSAERPKGSFSTLEIQRTEQGDSAMYLCASSLAGQQYFGPGTRLTVT.

This clonotype was counted at least ten times. The J gene is TRBJ2-1, the V gene TRBV9; possibly TRBD2 for D (6 bases). The ends were cut back, 3 bases at V and 7 bases at J, with 23 bases in the middle. This CDR3 has 17 amino acids. Germline lookup yields CDR1 SGDLS and CDR2 YYNGEE. CDR3 nucleotides: TGTGCCAGCAGCGCGGCCCGGGACTCCCTAGAAAGGAATGAGCAGTTCTTC. It yields the protein CASSAARDSLERNEQFF.

The gene calls are TRBV20-1 and TRBJ2-7; 11 bases align to TRBD2. The CDR3 consists of 16 residues. J gave up 4 bases and V 0 bases, and 8 bases lay outside the gene matches. CDR1 DFQATT and CDR2 SNEGSKA come from the germline V gene (reference sequence). DNA of the CDR3: TGCAGTGCTAGAGATCGGCTAGCGGGAGGAGGGTACGAGCAGTACTTC. Translating gives CSARDRLAGGGYEQYF.

Ten or more counts support this clonotype. CDR3 sequence reads: CSGRTSGSSYNEQFF. CDR3 sequence (DNA): TGCAGCGGACGGACTAGCGGGAGTTCCTACAATGAGCAGTTCTTC. The chain carries TRBV29-1 and TRBJ2-1; the match to TRBD2 covers 13 bases. The germline CDR1 and CDR2 sequences are SQVTM and ANQGSEA. The length of the CDR3 is 15 residues. The J segment lost 1 base and the V segment lost 7 bases, leaving 4 bases of the junction unmatched.

This clonotype was counted a few times. The rearrangement links TRBV30 to TRBJ2-7; no firm D call. The germline V and J ends were trimmed by 3 bases and 1 base, with 10 bases remaining between them. This CDR3 spans 13 amino acids. Per germline, CDR1 GTSNPN and CDR2 SVGIG (reference sequence). This CDR3 reads CAWRQKGSYEQYF. In nucleotides, the CDR3 is TGTGCCTGGAGACAGAAGGGTTCCTACGAGCAGTACTTC.

This chain links TRBV3-1 with TRBJ2-1, with 11 bases fitting TRBD2. CDR1 and CDR2 (germline): LGHDT, YNNKEL (reference sequence). V dropped 3 bases and J dropped 4; count of bases not matched to a gene: 5. This CDR3 comprises 16 residues. CDR3 sequence: CASSHPGLAAYNEQFF. The CDR3 coding sequence is TGTGCCAGCAGCCATCCGGGACTAGCGGCTTACAATGAGCAGTTCTTC.

This chain links TRBV12-3 or TRBV12-4 with TRBJ1-1; possible D gene TRBD1, 5 bases. This CDR3 comprises 15 residues. With 8 bases removed from V and 0 bases from J, the gap between germline ends came to 16 bases. The CDR3 loop reads CASREGNFMNTEAFF. CDR3 bases: TGTGCCAGCCGAGAGGGGAATTTCATGAACACTGAAGCTTTCTTT.

Remarks on this clonotype: This sequence may be a read error, since a much larger clone differs from it by one base. The genes are TRBV4-2 and TRBJ2-1; D is undetermined. The length of the CDR3 is 16 residues. Germline V gene lookup returns CDR1 LGHNA and CDR2 YNFKEQ. The CDR3 DNA is TGTGCCGGCAGCCAAGAAGAGTTCCTTCGCAGCAATGAGCAGTTCTTC. Protein: CAGSQEEFLRSNEQFF.

This clonotype came up a few times. J is TRBJ1-1 and V is TRBV12-3 or TRBV12-4, with D tentatively TRBD1 (6 bases). The germline V and J ends were trimmed by 2 bases and 2 bases, with 12 bases remaining between them. The CDR3 has 15 residues. The CDR3 protein is CASSLSMGGNTEAFF. CDR3 nucleotide sequence: TGTGCCAGCAGTTTAAGTATGGGGGGCAACACTGAAGCTTTCTTT.

This clonotype was detected many times. V usage is TRBV20-1 and J usage is TRBJ2-2, with a tentative D call TRBD1 (7 bases). Germline loops: CDR1 DFQATT, CDR2 SNEGSKA (reference sequence). The CDR3 length is 16 residues. V shed 0 bases and J shed 2 bases, with 13 bases lying between them. The CDR3 DNA reads as TGCAGTGCTAGAGACGCGGGACAGCACAACACCGGGGAGCTGTTTTTT. Translating it yields CSARDAGQHNTGELFF.

This clonotype has only a few counts. J is TRBJ1-4 and V is TRBV2; no definite D call. Germline V lookup: CDR1 SNHLY, CDR2 FYNNEI. Trimming cost V 4 bases and J 7 bases, with 13 bases left between them. This CDR3 has 14 residues. CDR3: CASSGAWVSEKLFF. The CDR3 DNA reads as TGTGCCAGCAGTGGAGCCTGGGTCAGTGAAAAACTGTTTTTT.

This clonotype was counted only a few times. This rearrangement joins TRBV11-3 to TRBJ2-2; 12 bases map to TRBD1. CDR3 length: 16 residues. V gave up 5 bases and J gave up 9 bases; unmatched junction bases: 10. CDR1 is SGHNT and CDR2 is YENEEA in the germline V gene. The CDR3 protein is CASSPGTGGVSRELFF. In DNA, the CDR3 is TGTGCCAGCAGCCCCGGGACAGGGGGCGTATCGAGGGAGCTGTTTTTT.

The chain carries TRBV3-1 and TRBJ1-5; 8 nucleotides agree with TRBD1. This CDR3 spans 16 amino acids. Germline CDR1 reads LGHDT; CDR2 reads YNNKEL (reference sequence). Germline trimming cut 3 bases from V and 3 bases from J; bases unmatched to any gene: 7. Here the CDR3 reads CASSQSDRGVNQPQHF. The CDR3 DNA is TGTGCCAGCAGCCAGTCCGACAGGGGCGTCAATCAGCCCCAGCATTTT.

This clonotype occurred many times. The genes are TRBV29-1 and TRBJ2-1; 9 positions agree with TRBD2. CDR3 length: 13 amino acids. Germline CDR1 is SQVTM and CDR2 is ANQGSEA. Unmatched junction bases numbered 12, after V lost 8 bases and J lost 10 bases. The DNA of the CDR3 is TGCAGCCTGTTGGGCGGGAGGGCTCACGAGCAGTTCTTC. Amino acid sequence: CSLLGGRAHEQFF.